One sample yielded the 22 T cell receptor beta chains listed below, sequenced in a study of radiation and T cells in renal cell carcinoma. Using immunoSEQ multiplex PCR, the repertoire was profiled, and TCRdb retains in-frame clones only, with some absent. Among some 150,000 clones listed, about 88% were seen once. Time point meaning: blood 4 weeks post-SBRT, at nephrectomy. Treatment of the sample: 15 Gy SBRT to primary tumor, nephrectomy 4 weeks later. The specimen was blood, collected from a patient whose treatment included radiotherapy and nephrectomy. The receptors stem from a woman in her 50s with renal cell carcinoma.

This sequence joins TRBV6-1 and TRBJ2-3; D is perhaps TRBD2 (8 bases). The CDR3 consists of 15 residues. Trimming stripped 5 bases from V and 2 bases from J, with 14 bases between. Germline CDR1 reads MNHNS; CDR2 reads SASEGT. CDR3 residues: CASSIAGTDTDTQYF. The CDR3 DNA reads TGTGCCAGCAGTATAGCGGGGACAGACACAGATACGCAGTATTTT.

The chain couples TRBV19 to TRBJ2-1; no clear D. Trimming pared 0 bases from V and 5 bases from J, leaving 5 bases between. The CDR3 totals 13 residues. Per the germline V gene, CDR1 is LNHDA and CDR2 is SQIVND (reference sequence). The CDR3 here is CASSIDRNNEQFF. The CDR3 DNA reads as TGTGCCAGTAGTATAGATCGAAACAATGAGCAGTTCTTC.

The chain is built from TRBV6-5 and TRBJ1-2, with 7 bases matching TRBD1. Per germline, CDR1 MNHEY and CDR2 SVGAGI. This CDR3 has 14 residues. The junction had 3 bases not matched to a gene; V was cut back by 2 bases and J by 3 bases. The CDR3 region has the DNA TGTGCCAGCAGTTACGACAGGGCATACTATGGCTACACCTTC. Protein sequence: CASSYDRAYYGYTF.

V and J are TRBV9 and TRBJ2-1, with D unresolved. Germline loops: CDR1 SGDLS, CDR2 YYNGEE. V was clipped by 7 bases and J by 5 bases, with 13 bases between them. The CDR3 spans 13 residues. CDR3 amino acids: CASSFSKDNEQFF. The CDR3 DNA reads TGTGCCAGCTCCTTCTCAAAAGACAATGAGCAGTTCTTC.

The CDR3 is CASSLLTGGNGELFF. For the CDR3, the DNA is TGTGCCAGCAGCTTACTTACAGGGGGGAACGGGGAGCTGTTTTTT. This chain uses TRBV7-8 with TRBJ2-2; the match to TRBD1 covers 8 bases. The germline V gene has CDR1 SGHVS and CDR2 FQNEAQ. CDR3 length equals 15 residues. The V gene end was trimmed by 2 bases and the J gene end by 7 bases; junction bases not matched to a gene: 6.

The genes are TRBV27 and TRBJ2-7; 7 bases agree with TRBD1. V lost 4 bases and J lost 2; bases outside the gene matches: 5. The CDR3 is 14 amino acids. Germline V gene sequence: CDR1 MNHEY, CDR2 SMNVEV (reference sequence). In nucleotides, the CDR3 is TGTGCCAGCAGTTCCGGGACAGACCCCTACGAGCAGTACTTC. It codes for CASSSGTDPYEQYF.

The V and J genes are TRBV2 and TRBJ1-5; tentative D call: TRBD1 (5 bases). This CDR3 has 14 residues. The V and J ends lost 2 bases and 6 bases respectively, with 11 bases between them. The germline V gene encodes CDR1 SNHLY and CDR2 FYNNEI. The CDR3 loop reads CASSELSGSQPQHF. In DNA, the CDR3 is TGTGCCAGCAGTGAACTGTCAGGGAGTCAGCCCCAGCATTTT.

CDR3 sequence reads: CASSEGRHGAQYF. Here the CDR3 DNA reads TGTGCCAGCAGCGAGGGGAGGCACGGGGCCCAGTACTTC. J is TRBJ2-5 and V is TRBV28; TRBD2 is a possible D gene (6 bases). The CDR3 length is 13 residues. Trimming shortened V by 6 bases and J by 9 bases, and 17 bases separated the two germline ends. Germline assignment: CDR1 MDHEN and CDR2 SYDVKM.

The chain is built from TRBV28 and TRBJ2-6; D gene unclear. The CDR3 consists of 15 residues. Trimming pared 10 bases from V and 0 bases from J, leaving 13 bases between. The germline V gene encodes CDR1 MDHEN and CDR2 SYDVKM. The chain's CDR3 is CAIRRFTSGANVLTF. The CDR3 DNA sequence: TGTGCCATTCGACGGTTTACCTCTGGGGCCAACGTCCTGACTTTC.

The chain has TRBV4-3 and TRBJ2-1; D might be TRBD2 (5 bases). The germline gives CDR1 LGHNA, CDR2 YSLEER. The CDR3 contains 13 residues. V gave up 1 base and J gave up 7 bases, with 8 bases separating them. CDR3 in amino acids: CASSQVGENEQFF. The CDR3 DNA sequence: TGCGCCAGCAGCCAAGTCGGGGAAAATGAGCAGTTCTTC.

The V and J genes are TRBV5-1 and TRBJ2-7, with a weak D call TRBD1 (5 bases). This CDR3 has 14 residues. Trimming took 4 bases from V and 2 from J, leaving 13 bases between them. The germline V gene encodes CDR1 SGHRS and CDR2 YFSETQ. CDR3 in DNA: TGCGCCAGCAGCCACGACGACAGTACCTACGAGCAGTACTTC. Its translation is CASSHDDSTYEQYF.

This sequence joins TRBV7-2 and TRBJ2-5; unclear D gene. Germline V gives CDR1 SGHTA, CDR2 FQGNSA. There are 13 residues in the CDR3. V was trimmed by 1 base and J by 5 bases, leaving 8 bases between them. The CDR3 nucleotides are TGTGCCAGCAGCTTAGTCTCCGCGGAGACCCAGTACTTC. This codes for CASSLVSAETQYF.

The chain combines TRBV7-2 with TRBJ1-5; D call uncertain. CDR1 and CDR2 from the germline V gene are SGHTA and FQGNSA. Trimming cost V 1 base and J 4 bases, with 11 bases left between them. This CDR3 has 15 residues. Written as DNA, the CDR3 is TGTGCCAGCAGCTTAGGGCCGGCAGAGAATCAGCCCCAGCATTTT. Residues: CASSLGPAENQPQHF.

The chain is built from TRBV5-4 and TRBJ2-1; D gene ambiguous. Germline values: CDR1 SGHNT, CDR2 YYREEE (reference sequence). CDR3 length: 12 residues. V was clipped by 1 base and J by 7 bases, with 6 bases between them. The chain's CDR3 is CASSLIENEQFF. CDR3 sequence (DNA): TGTGCCAGCAGCTTGATCGAGAATGAGCAGTTCTTC.

The chain has TRBV5-1 and TRBJ2-2; possible D gene TRBD2, 6 bases. Between the trimmed V and J ends, which lost 2 bases and 0 bases, there was a span of 8 bases. The germline gives CDR1 SGHRS, CDR2 YFSETQ. This CDR3 spans 15 amino acids. The CDR3 coding sequence is TGCGCCAGCAGCTTCACGGGGGCGAACACCGGGGAGCTGTTTTTT. It translates to CASSFTGANTGELFF.

The V gene is TRBV7-2, the J gene TRBJ1-1; no reliable D call. V lost 5 bases and J lost 1, with 17 bases in between. There are 16 residues in the CDR3. Germline V gene data show CDR1 as SGHTA and CDR2 as FQGNSA. The CDR3 loop is CASSPTVAARNTEAFF. The CDR3 DNA sequence: TGTGCCAGCAGCCCCACCGTGGCGGCCAGGAACACTGAAGCTTTCTTT.

The V and J genes are TRBV11-2 and TRBJ1-5, with D uncertain. V was shortened by 1 base and J by 1 base, with 5 bases between the two germline ends. The CDR3 is made up of 14 amino acids. CDR1 is SGHAT and CDR2 is FQNNGV in the germline V gene. The CDR3 nucleotides are TGTGCCAGCAGCTTAGGTCCCAGCAATCAGCCCCAGCATTTT. It is translated as CASSLGPSNQPQHF. Full variable domain (outside the CDR3, taken from reference TRBV11-2 and TRBJ1-5): EAGVAQSPRYKIIEKRQSVAFWCNPISGHATLYWYQQILGQGPKLLIQFQNNGVVDDSQLPKDRFSAERLKGVDSTLKIQPAKLEDSAVYLCASSLGPSNQPQHFGDGTRLSIL.

The chain combines TRBV7-7 with TRBJ2-2; no clear D. From germline, CDR1 is SSHAT and CDR2 FNYEAQ (reference sequence). This CDR3 has 12 amino acids. V lost 1 base and J lost 6, with 3 bases in between. This CDR3 is CASSLEAGELFF. CDR3 DNA: TGTGCCAGCAGCTTAGAGGCCGGGGAGCTGTTTTTT.

The V and J genes are TRBV4-3 and TRBJ1-1, with D hard to call. This CDR3 region has 15 residues. V dropped 0 bases and J dropped 0 bases, with 8 bases sitting between them. Germline CDR1 reads LGHNA; CDR2 reads YSLEER. CDR3 region: CASSQEEGMNTEAFF. CDR3 nucleotide sequence: TGCGCCAGCAGCCAAGAAGAGGGAATGAACACTGAAGCTTTCTTT.

The rearrangement joins TRBV2 to TRBJ1-4, with TRBD1 identical over 7 bases. The CDR3 is 14 residues long. The V gene end was trimmed by 4 bases and the J gene end by 5 bases; junction bases not matched to a gene: 4. The germline gives CDR1 SNHLY, CDR2 FYNNEI. CDR3 DNA sequence: TGTGCCAGCAGTGCGGGACAGATAAATGAAAAACTGTTTTTT. Its translation is CASSAGQINEKLFF.

The V call is TRBV9, the J call TRBJ1-6; possible D gene TRBD1, 6 bases. The CDR3 has 15 residues. The germline V and J ends were trimmed by 7 bases and 7 bases, with 18 bases remaining between them. Looked up from germline, CDR1 is SGDLS and CDR2 is YYNGEE. The CDR3 DNA reads as TGTGCCAGCCGGGAGACAGGTCTCGAAAATTCACCCCTCCACTTT. Translation: CASRETGLENSPLHF.

This chain uses TRBV10-1 with TRBJ2-5; D call uncertain. V was shortened by 1 base and J by 7 bases, with 13 bases between the two germline ends. Germline V CDR1 and CDR2: WNHNN, SYGVQD (reference sequence). The CDR3 consists of 14 residues. CDR3 region: CASSELVEPGTQYF. As DNA, the CDR3 is TGCGCCAGCAGTGAGTTGGTCGAGCCGGGGACCCAGTACTTC.